This T cell receptor (beta chain) emerged from a study of blood T cells in healthy people across ages. Study at large: Researchers report that template switching captured about one barcoded beta molecule per two T cells. Study findings and constraints: A greater number of naive CD4+ cells and higher diversity distinguished long-lived donors from aged donors. Correlation between TCR beta diversity and naive T cell percentage was strong.

This clonotype was recorded a few times. Antigen unknown. Trimming pared 4 bases from V and 3 bases from J, leaving 15 bases between. CDR1 is GTSNPN and CDR2 is SVGIG in the germline V gene (reference sequence). CDR3 length: 14 residues. Then a second PCR, running about 6 to 11 cycles, was carried out with a sample-barcoded 5' primer and a J-beta primer mix. The authors tagged each cDNA molecule using a template-switch adaptor with 12 random nucleotides. TCRdb re-analysed the 5' RACE reads in MiXCR, keeping a single row per CDR3 protein. The sample has over a million distinct CDR3 sequences, about 40% seen once; the top ten hold 7.9%.

This TCR was recovered from a woman younger than 30 in good health. The sample consisted of blood. This chain uses TRBV30 with TRBJ1-2, with D perhaps TRBD1 (5 bases). The CDR3 coding sequence is TGTGCCTGGAAGAGCATCGGGGCTTACTATGGCTACACCTTC. Translated: CAWKSIGAYYGYTF.